This record concerns one TCR beta chain sequence. Its matching antigen is unknown. The CDR3 has 14 residues. V was shortened by 5 bases and J by 10 bases, with 15 bases between the two germline ends. Germline assignment: CDR1 LNHDA and CDR2 SQIVND (reference sequence). This sample is drawn from a study of cytomegalovirus exposure and HLA in healthy donors. Whole-study findings and limits: A later analysis showed TCR association rates differing by HLA locus, peaking at DRB1 and lowest at HLA-C.

Primers included in the PCR were 60 Vbeta and 13 Jbeta primers. TCRdb keeps only in-frame clones here, not all; method: immunoSEQ multiplex PCR. This repertoire comprises more than 95,000 clones; its ten largest clones make up around 3.2%. This sequence was found in a man in his forties in good health and CMV-seronegative. This chain links TRBV19 with TRBJ1-6, with no clear D. The sample consisted of PBMCs. In nucleotides, the CDR3 is TGTGCCAGTAGTCCAAGCGGACCCGAGTCACCCCTCCACTTT. It encodes CASSPSGPESPLHF.